This note documents a single T cell receptor beta chain sequence. The sample is drawn from a study of blood T cell repertoires in COVID-19. On the study more broadly: Nucleic acid was either cDNA or gDNA, and it came from T cells, B-cell-depleted T cells, or PBMCs.

Measured with immunoSEQ multiplex PCR; TCRdb has only the in-frame clones, and not every one. Counted here are about 350,000 clones, approximately 89% occurring once; the ten biggest clones make up 3.9%. V lost 6 bases and J lost 13, with 12 bases in between. CDR3 length equals 11 residues. Germline V gives CDR1 MNHEY, CDR2 SVGAGI. The sequenced sample was peripheral blood. The genes are TRBV6-5 and TRBJ2-2, with a possible D match to TRBD2 (5 bases). This clonotype was sampled from a woman aged 60 to 75 with COVID-19, enrolled during active disease. In DNA form, the CDR3 reads TGTGCCAGCAGCTATGGCGAGGGGCTGTTTTTT. Translation: CASSYGEGLFF.